The rows below give T cell receptor beta chains drawn from one sample of a study of OX40 agonist ivuxolimab in advanced cancers. Clones were read by immunoSEQ multiplex PCR, and TCRdb kept only the in-frame ones, dropping some. The sample has roughly 83,000 clones, about 81% seen once; the top ten hold approximately 7%. Sample: CD4+ or CD8+ T cells sorted from blood, taken in a trial of the OX40 agonist ivuxolimab. The source is an adult with an advanced solid tumor such as melanoma, head and neck, liver or kidney cancer. Both conserved end residues are part of each CDR3. The order of the fields is clone size, J gene, V gene, D gene, CDR3 DNA, CDR3 protein. The D gene is left open where the match is weak. Clone size appears in some rows only: once, few, many, or a class for an expanded clone.

.,TRBJ2-2,TRBV10-3,.,TGTGCCATCAGTGCCAACCCGACTAGTAACACCGGGGAGCTGTTTTTT,CAISANPTSNTGELFF
few,TRBJ2-3,TRBV29-1,.,TGCAGCGTTGTAACCCGACAGCTCACAGATACGCAGTATTTT,CSVVTRQLTDTQYF
.,TRBJ2-1,TRBV5-1,.,TGCGCCAGCAGCTTGTCTGGCGGGAATTTCAATGAGCAGTTCTTC,CASSLSGGNFNEQFF
.,TRBJ1-1,TRBV6-5,.,TGTGCCAGCAGTACGACCCAAAAGGGGAACACTGAAGCTTTCTTT,CASSTTQKGNTEAFF
.,TRBJ2-2,TRBV7-7,.,TGTGCTAGCAGCCTAGAGGTATTCGCGAACACCGGGGAGCTGTTTTTT,CASSLEVFANTGELFF
.,TRBJ2-2,TRBV14,TRBD2,TGTGCCAGCAGCCAAGCGACTAGCGGGGGAACGAACACCGGGGAGCTGTTTTTT,CASSQATSGGTNTGELFF
.,TRBJ2-7,TRBV19,.,TGTGCCAGTAGTATCTCCTGGAACTACGAGCAGTACTTC,CASSISWNYEQYF
.,TRBJ2-7,TRBV4-1,TRBD1,TGCGCCAGCAGCCGCGGAAAAGGACAGGGCCCCTACGAGCAGTACTTC,CASSRGKGQGPYEQYF
.,TRBJ1-2,TRBV9,.,TGTGCCAGCAGCGTTTGGGAGGGGGACTATGGCTACACCTTC,CASSVWEGDYGYTF
.,TRBJ2-2,TRBV30,.,TGTGCCTGGAGTGTACATGGACGGTTCGGCACCGGGGAGCTGTTTTTT,CAWSVHGRFGTGELFF
.,TRBJ2-2,TRBV30,TRBD1,TGTGCCTGGAGTCACCACAGGGGATCGGCCGGGGAGCTGTTTTTT,CAWSHHRGSAGELFF
once,TRBJ1-2,TRBV7-8,.,TGTGCCAGCAGCCCTCGGGACGGATTCTATGGCTACACCTTC,CASSPRDGFYGYTF
.,TRBJ1-2,TRBV6-6,TRBD1,TGTGCCAGCAGTAAGACAGGGGCCTCCGGCTATGGCTACACCTTC,CASSKTGASGYGYTF
.,TRBJ2-7,TRBV7-2,TRBD2,TGTGCCAGCAGCTTAGTTTGGTCTAGCGGGAGCTACGAGCAGTACTTC,CASSLVWSSGSYEQYF
.,TRBJ2-5,TRBV7-4,TRBD1,TGTGCCAGCAGCGTGACAGGGGGTGTCCAAGAGACCCAGTACTTC,CASSVTGGVQETQYF
.,TRBJ2-5,TRBV9,.,TGTGCCAGCAGCGTAGCCAGCCAAGAGACCCAGTACTTC,CASSVASQETQYF
.,TRBJ2-5,TRBV20-1,.,TGCAGTGCTAGGGTGGGGGAGACCCAGTACTTC,CSARVGETQYF
.,TRBJ2-1,TRBV14,TRBD2,TGTGCCAGCAGCCAACTCGCCGCTAGCGGGGAAGGGAATGAGCAGTTCTTC,CASSQLAASGEGNEQFF
.,TRBJ2-7,TRBV5-1,TRBD2,TGCGCCAGCAGCCAGTATAAGGGGAGGGACGAGCAGTACTTC,CASSQYKGRDEQYF
.,TRBJ2-2,TRBV7-2,.,TGTGCCAGCAGCGTAAGCCCAGGGACCGGGGAGCTGTTTTTT,CASSVSPGTGELFF
.,TRBJ2-7,TRBV19,TRBD1,TGTGCCAGTAGCCAGGGACAGTCCTACGAGCAGTACTTC,CASSQGQSYEQYF
once,TRBJ1-2,TRBV6-5,.,TGTGCCAGCAGTTACGGATACAGGGACGGCTACACCTTC,CASSYGYRDGYTF
.,TRBJ1-5,TRBV7-9,.,TGTGCCAGCAGCTTAGGATGGAGCAATCAGCCCCAGCATTTT,CASSLGWSNQPQHF
.,TRBJ1-6,TRBV5-1,.,TGCGCCAGCAGCTTGGGGCACGATCTCCACTTT,CASSLGHDLHF
.,TRBJ2-5,TRBV11-3,.,TGTGCCAGCAGCTTAGCAGGGAGAGAGGAGACCCAGTACTTC,CASSLAGREETQYF
.,TRBJ2-3,TRBV7-8,.,TGTGCCAGCAGCCGACAGGGAGGGACAGATACGCAGTATTTT,CASSRQGGTDTQYF
.,TRBJ2-3,TRBV6-5,.,TGTGCCAGCAGTTACAGGGGTGTTGGAGATACGCAGTATTTT,CASSYRGVGDTQYF
.,TRBJ2-1,TRBV6-1,.,TGTGCCAGCAGCCGAGGAACGGCGGGGATCGATGAGCAGTTCTTC,CASSRGTAGIDEQFF
once,TRBJ1-2,TRBV11-2,.,TGTGCCAGCAGCTTATCACAGGCCTATGGCTACACCTTC,CASSLSQAYGYTF
.,TRBJ2-1,TRBV19,TRBD1,TGTGCCAGTAGTATAGCCGCAGGGACAGTCAATGAGCAGTTCTTC,CASSIAAGTVNEQFF
many,TRBJ1-5,TRBV19,.,TGTGCCAGTAGTATCGAGACAGTGAATCAGCCCCAGCATTTT,CASSIETVNQPQHF
.,TRBJ2-3,TRBV30,TRBD2,TGTGCCTGGAGTCTCGGACTAGCGGGAACCGGAGATACGCAGTATTTT,CAWSLGLAGTGDTQYF
.,TRBJ2-1,TRBV27,TRBD2,TGTGCCAGCAGTCCGATTGGGACTAGCGGGTATAATGAGCAGTTCTTC,CASSPIGTSGYNEQFF